This entry concerns a single TCR beta chain. This specimen belongs to a study of blood T cell repertoires in COVID-19. Study information: Collection of acute and convalescent COVID-19 samples took place in the United States, Italy and Spain.

This CDR3 has 13 residues. Germline CDR1 is MDHEN and CDR2 is SYDVKM. Germline trimming cut 7 bases from V and 5 bases from J; bases unmatched to any gene: 3. Under the authors' procedure: Reference gene primer amplification in the assay estimated nucleated cell counts. This table comes from immunoSEQ multiplex PCR, and its TCRdb copy is limited to in-frame clones, with some not included. V and J calls and clone size come straight from that table; D and trimming were deduced from the DNA. Here the sample spans roughly 220,000 clones, roughly 88% being singletons. This chain links TRBV28 with TRBJ2-2, with 8 bases aligning to TRBD2. The sample comprised peripheral blood. The source of this sequence is a man aged 25-45 years who had recovered from COVID-19. CDR3 nucleotide sequence: TGTGCCAGCATGTCGGGAGGGACCGGGGAGCTGTTTTTT. Translated: CASMSGGTGELFF.